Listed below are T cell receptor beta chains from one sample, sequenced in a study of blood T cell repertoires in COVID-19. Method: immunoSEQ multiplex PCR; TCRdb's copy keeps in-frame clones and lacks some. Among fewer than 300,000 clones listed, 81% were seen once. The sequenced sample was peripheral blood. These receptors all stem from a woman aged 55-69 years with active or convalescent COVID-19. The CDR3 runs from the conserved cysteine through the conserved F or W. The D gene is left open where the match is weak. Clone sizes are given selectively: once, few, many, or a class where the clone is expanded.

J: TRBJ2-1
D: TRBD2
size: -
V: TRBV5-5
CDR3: CASRTGAGGPVYEQFF
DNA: TGTGCCAGCAGGACGGGTGCGGGGGGGCCAGTATATGAGCAGTTCTTC

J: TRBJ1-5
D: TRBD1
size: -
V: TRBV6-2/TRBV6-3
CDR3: CASSYGPGGPLNQPQHF
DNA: TGTGCCAGCAGTTACGGGCCAGGGGGGCCCCTAAATCAGCCCCAGCATTTT

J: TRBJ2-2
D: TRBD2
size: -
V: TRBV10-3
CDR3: CAIRRGGSANTGELFF
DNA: TGTGCCATCAGGCGGGGGGGCTCAGCGAACACCGGGGAGCTGTTTTTT

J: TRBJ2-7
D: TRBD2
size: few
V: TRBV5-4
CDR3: CASSKLAGGIYEQYF
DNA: TGTGCCAGCAGCAAGCTAGCGGGGGGAATCTACGAGCAGTACTTC

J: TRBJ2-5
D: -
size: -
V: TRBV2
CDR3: CASSDREAQYF
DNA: TGTGCCAGCAGTGACAGGGAGGCCCAGTACTTC

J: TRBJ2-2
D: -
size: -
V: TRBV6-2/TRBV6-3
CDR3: CASSYSGVSGELFF
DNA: TGTGCCAGCAGTTACTCAGGGGTTTCCGGGGAGCTGTTTTTT

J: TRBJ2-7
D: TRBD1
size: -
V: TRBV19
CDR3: CASSIDRDGYEQYF
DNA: TGTGCCAGTAGTATTGACAGGGACGGCTACGAGCAGTACTTC

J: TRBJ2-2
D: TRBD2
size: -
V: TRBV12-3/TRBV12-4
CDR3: CASSSGTAGELFF
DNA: TGTGCCAGCAGTAGCGGGACGGCCGGGGAGCTGTTTTTT

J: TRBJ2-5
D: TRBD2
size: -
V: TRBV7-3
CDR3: CASSLAGGIQETQYF
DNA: TGTGCCAGCAGCTTAGCGGGGGGTATCCAAGAGACCCAGTACTTC

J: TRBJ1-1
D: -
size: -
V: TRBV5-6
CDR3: CASSSSRGNTEAFF
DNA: TGTGCCAGCAGCTCGTCACGGGGGAACACTGAAGCTTTCTTT

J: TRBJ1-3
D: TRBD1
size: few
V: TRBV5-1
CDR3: CASSHDRAGNTIYF
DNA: TGCGCCAGCAGCCATGACAGGGCTGGAAACACCATATATTTT

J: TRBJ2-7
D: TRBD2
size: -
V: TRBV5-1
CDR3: CASSVMLAGGPYEQYF
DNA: TGCGCCAGCAGCGTCATGCTAGCGGGGGGCCCCTACGAGCAGTACTTC

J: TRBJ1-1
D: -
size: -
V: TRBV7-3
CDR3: CASSSSPGLNTEAFF
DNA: TGTGCCAGCAGCTCCAGCCCCGGGTTGAACACTGAAGCTTTCTTT

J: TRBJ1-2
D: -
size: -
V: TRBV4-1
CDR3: CASSQDSEFYGYTF
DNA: TGCGCCAGCAGCCAAGATTCCGAGTTCTATGGCTACACCTTC

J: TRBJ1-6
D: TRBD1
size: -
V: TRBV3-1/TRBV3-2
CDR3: CASSPTGGDSPLHF
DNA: TGTGCCAGCAGCCCGACAGGGGGGGATTCACCCCTCCACTTT

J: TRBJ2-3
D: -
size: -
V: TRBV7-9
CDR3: CASSPRAGRDTDTQYF
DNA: TGTGCCAGCAGCCCTAGGGCGGGGCGCGACACAGATACGCAGTATTTT

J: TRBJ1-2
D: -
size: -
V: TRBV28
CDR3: CASSPASSRAFNYGYTF
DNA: TGTGCCAGCAGTCCTGCGAGTTCGCGGGCTTTTAACTATGGCTACACCTTC

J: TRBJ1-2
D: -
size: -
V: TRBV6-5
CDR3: CASLNQVAYGYTF
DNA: TGTGCCAGCCTCAATCAGGTCGCCTATGGCTACACCTTC

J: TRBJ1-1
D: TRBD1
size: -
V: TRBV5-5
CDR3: CASSSGQGTEAFF
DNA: TGTGCCAGCAGCTCGGGACAGGGCACTGAAGCTTTCTTT

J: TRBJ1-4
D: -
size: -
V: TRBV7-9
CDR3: CASSLALSGRGDEKLFF
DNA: TGTGCCAGCAGCTTAGCGCTGTCCGGCAGGGGTGACGAAAAACTGTTTTTT

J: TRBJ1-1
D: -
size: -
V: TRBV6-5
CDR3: CASSSVETANTEAFF
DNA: TGTGCCAGCAGTTCGGTTGAGACAGCAAACACTGAAGCTTTCTTT

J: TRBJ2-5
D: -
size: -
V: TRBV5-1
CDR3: CASSFVLGGGAGETQYF
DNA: TGCGCCAGCAGCTTTGTCCTAGGAGGGGGGGCCGGGGAGACCCAGTACTTC

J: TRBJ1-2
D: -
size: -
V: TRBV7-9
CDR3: CASSAGTHPEYGYTF
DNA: TGTGCCAGCAGCGCCGGGACACACCCTGAGTATGGCTACACCTTC

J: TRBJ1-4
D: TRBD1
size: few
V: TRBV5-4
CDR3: CASRATGDGEKLFF
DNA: TGTGCCAGCAGGGCGACAGGGGATGGTGAAAAACTGTTTTTT

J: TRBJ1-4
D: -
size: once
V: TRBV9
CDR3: CASSARISTNEKLFF
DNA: TGTGCCAGCAGCGCCAGGATTTCAACTAATGAAAAACTGTTTTTT

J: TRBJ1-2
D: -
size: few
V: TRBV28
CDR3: CASSFFNYGYTF
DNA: TGTGCCAGCAGTTTCTTTAACTATGGCTACACCTTC

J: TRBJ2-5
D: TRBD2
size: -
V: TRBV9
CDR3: CASSKSSGEETQYF
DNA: TGTGCCAGCAGCAAATCTAGCGGGGAAGAGACCCAGTACTTC

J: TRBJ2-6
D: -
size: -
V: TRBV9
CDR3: CASSVSTGAFSGANVLTF
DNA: TGTGCCAGCAGCGTATCGACCGGAGCGTTCTCTGGGGCCAACGTCCTGACTTTC

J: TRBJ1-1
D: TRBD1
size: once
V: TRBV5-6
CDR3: CASSLPTGGEKTEAFF
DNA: TGTGCCAGCAGCCTACCGACAGGGGGTGAGAAGACTGAAGCTTTCTTT

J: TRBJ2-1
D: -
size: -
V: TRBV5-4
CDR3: CASSLVSQLHNEQFF
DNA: TGTGCCAGCAGCTTGGTCTCTCAGTTACACAATGAGCAGTTCTTC

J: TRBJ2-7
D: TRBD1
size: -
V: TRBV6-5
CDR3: CASSYSVGTGLEQYF
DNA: TGTGCCAGCAGTTACTCGGTCGGGACAGGCCTCGAGCAGTACTTC

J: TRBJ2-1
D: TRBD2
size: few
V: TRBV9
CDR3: CASSVDPGLAGLHEQFF
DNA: TGTGCCAGCAGCGTCGACCCGGGACTAGCGGGGCTCCATGAGCAGTTCTTC

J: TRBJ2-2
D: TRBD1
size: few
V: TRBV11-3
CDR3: CASSQPGTVNTGELFF
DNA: TGTGCCAGCAGTCAACCTGGGACAGTGAACACCGGGGAGCTGTTTTTT

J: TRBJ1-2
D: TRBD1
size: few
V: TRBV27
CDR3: CASSLTTGAYGYTF
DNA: TGTGCCAGCAGTCTCACTACAGGGGCCTATGGCTACACCTTC

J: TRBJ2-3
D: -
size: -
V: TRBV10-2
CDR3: CASSLAALDTQYF
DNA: TGCGCCAGCAGTCTGGCGGCGCTCGATACGCAGTATTTT

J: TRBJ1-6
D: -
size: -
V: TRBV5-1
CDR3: CASGLGTLPNSPLHF
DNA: TGCGCCAGCGGGCTCGGGACTCTCCCCAATTCACCCCTCCACTTT

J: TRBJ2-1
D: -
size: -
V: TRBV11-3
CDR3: CASSFEGDEQFF
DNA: TGTGCCAGCAGCTTTGAGGGCGATGAGCAGTTCTTC

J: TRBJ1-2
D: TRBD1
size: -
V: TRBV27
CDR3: CASSFPIQGAGYGYTF
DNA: TGTGCCAGCAGTTTCCCCATACAGGGGGCAGGATATGGCTACACCTTC

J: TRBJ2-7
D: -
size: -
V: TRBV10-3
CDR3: CAISEGGGLEQYF
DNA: TGTGCCATCAGTGAAGGGGGGGGGCTTGAGCAGTACTTC

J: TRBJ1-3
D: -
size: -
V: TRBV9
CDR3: CASSVGEQGEGNTIYF
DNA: TGTGCCAGCAGCGTAGGAGAACAGGGTGAAGGAAACACCATATATTTT

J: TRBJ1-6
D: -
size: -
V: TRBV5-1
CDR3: CASSLSEGSPLHF
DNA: TGCGCCAGCAGCTTGTCGGAGGGATCACCCCTCCACTTT

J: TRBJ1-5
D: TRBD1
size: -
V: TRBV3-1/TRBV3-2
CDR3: CASSHGTGASNQPQHF
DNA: TGTGCCAGCAGCCACGGGACAGGAGCTAGCAATCAGCCCCAGCATTTT

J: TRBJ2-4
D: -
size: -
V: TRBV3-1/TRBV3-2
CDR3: CASSRGGGGLDIQYF
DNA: TGTGCCAGCAGCCGAGGAGGGGGGGGATTGGACATTCAGTACTTC

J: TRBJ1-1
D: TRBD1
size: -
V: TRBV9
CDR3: CASSATGPNTEAFF
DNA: TGTGCCAGCAGCGCGACAGGGCCGAACACTGAAGCTTTCTTT

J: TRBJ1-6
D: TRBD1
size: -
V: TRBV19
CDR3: CASSIGTAIKGSPLHF
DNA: TGTGCCAGTAGTATCGGGACAGCGATTAAGGGTTCACCCCTCCACTTT

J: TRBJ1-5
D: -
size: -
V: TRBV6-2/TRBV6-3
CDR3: CASSRQVSANQPQHF
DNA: TGTGCCAGCAGTCGACAGGTCTCCGCTAATCAGCCCCAGCATTTT

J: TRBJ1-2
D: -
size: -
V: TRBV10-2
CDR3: CASSESSRNYGYTF
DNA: TGCGCCAGCAGTGAGTCTTCACGGAACTATGGCTACACCTTC